Shown below are 5 T cell receptor beta chains from a single sample sequenced in a study of OX40 agonist ivuxolimab in advanced cancers. TCRdb's copy holds only in-frame clones and misses some; the assay was immunoSEQ multiplex PCR. The sample includes about 99,000 clones, less than 95% seen only once; the top ten take roughly 0.17%. Specimen: CD4+ or CD8+ T cells sorted from blood, collected in a trial of the OX40 agonist ivuxolimab. Receptors were obtained from an adult with an advanced solid tumor such as melanoma, head and neck, liver or kidney cancer.

This chain uses TRBV7-9 with TRBJ2-3; 13 nucleotides agree with TRBD2. V shed 1 base, J shed 2 bases, and the junction held 3 bases outside the gene matches. The CDR3 covers 17 residues. Germline V lookup: CDR1 SEHNR, CDR2 FQNEAQ (reference sequence). The CDR3 loop is CASSLGGLAGTTDTQYF. CDR3 in DNA: TGTGCCAGCAGCTTAGGGGGACTAGCGGGAACCACAGATACGCAGTATTTT. The whole variable domain, remainder taken from reference TRBV7-9 and TRBJ2-3, is DTGVSQNPRHKITKRGQNVTFRCDPISEHNRLYWYRQTLGQGPEFLTYFQNEAQLEKSRLLSDRFSAERPKGSFSTLEIQRTEQGDSAMYLCASSLGGLAGTTDTQYFGPGTRLTVL.

The chain recombines TRBV7-6 with TRBJ1-1; 11 bases align to TRBD1. Germline V gene data show CDR1 as SGHVS and CDR2 as FNYEAQ. This CDR3 region has 15 residues. Unmatched junction bases numbered 1, after V lost 3 bases and J lost 1 base. This chain's CDR3 is CASSLGTGGNTEAFF. The CDR3 DNA sequence: TGTGCCAGCAGCTTGGGGACAGGGGGGAACACTGAAGCTTTCTTT.

The rearrangement joins TRBV4-1 to TRBJ2-3; D is possibly TRBD1 (6 bases). Germline lookup yields CDR1 MGHRA and CDR2 YSYEKL. CDR3 length equals 13 residues. V lost 5 bases to trimming and J lost 2 bases, with 8 bases between them. As DNA, the CDR3 is TGCGCCAGCAGCTGGACAGACACAGATACGCAGTATTTT. This translates into CASSWTDTDTQYF.

The chain is built from TRBV27 and TRBJ1-4; possibly TRBD1 for D (6 bases). V was clipped by 3 bases and J by 1 base, with 12 bases between them. CDR1 is MNHEY and CDR2 is SMNVEV in the germline V gene (reference sequence). The CDR3 contains 16 residues. The CDR3: CASSFRPGQTNEKLFF. The CDR3 nucleotides read TGTGCCAGCAGTTTCCGTCCGGGACAAACTAATGAAAAACTGTTTTTT.

About this clone: The junction and the germline gene differ at one end; a read error may be behind it. V and J are TRBV5-1 and TRBJ1-1; possible D gene TRBD1, 5 bases. The germline CDR1 and CDR2 sequences are SGHRS and YFSETQ. This CDR3 comprises 13 residues. Here the CDR3 DNA reads TGCGCCAGCAGACCCTTATCAGGGACTGTAGCTTTCTTT. This gives the protein CASRPLSGTVAFF.